One sample yielded the 32 T cell receptor beta chains listed below, sequenced in a study of vaccination effects on CD4 cells after COVID-19 (dated by TCRdb to about 2022). The library was built by means of the immunoSEQ multiplex PCR assay. TCRdb took over this immuneACCESS table, retaining in-frame rearrangements with V and J assigned. Such tables are incomplete; in checked studies, under half of the missing clones stem from an unresolved V gene, and the remainder is unexplained. Within this sample are some 30,000 clones, with approximately 68% of them counted one time only. The ten biggest clones cover roughly 8.6% of the sample. No antigen has been assigned to these receptors. In the ViraFEST assay, PBMC were stimulated with viral peptide pools, and TCR sequencing was then used to find antigen-specific CD4+ T cell clonotypes based on their expansion. After roughly 11 days of culture, CD4+ T cells were isolated with the EasySep CD4+ T cell isolation kit. Two doses of either the BNT162b2 or the mRNA-1273 mRNA SARS-CoV-2 vaccine were administered to participants.

The material sequenced was CD4+ T cells from PBMCs cultured with SARS-CoV-2 spike peptides, taken after COVID-19 vaccination. The cell subset or site label, read with the paper, signifies: SARS-CoV-2 spike overlapping peptide pool stimulation. Receptors originate from a human donor who received a COVID-19 vaccine.

The sample holds a few counts of this clone. CDR3 residues: CASSRTGAYGYTF. DNA of the CDR3: TGCGCCAGCAGCCGGACAGGGGCATATGGCTACACCTTC. The chain is built from TRBV4-1 and TRBJ1-2, with 9 bases identical to TRBD1. Trimming cost V 4 bases and J 5 bases; bases outside gene matches: 2. CDR1 is MGHRA and CDR2 is YSYEKL in the germline V gene. The length of the CDR3 is 13 residues.

The J gene is TRBJ1-3, the V gene TRBV5-1; 7 bases line up with TRBD1. Looked up from germline, CDR1 is SGHRS and CDR2 is YFSETQ. With 2 bases clipped from V and 3 bases from J, the junction kept 5 bases outside the gene matches. There are 15 residues in the CDR3. The CDR3 loop is CASSFTGAFGNTIYF. CDR3 coding DNA: TGCGCCAGCAGCTTTACAGGGGCTTTTGGAAACACCATATATTTT.

The chain carries TRBV5-4 and TRBJ1-2; D gene unclear. The ends were cut back, 0 bases at V and 6 bases at J, with 6 bases in the middle. Germline CDR1 and CDR2: SGHNT and YYREEE (reference sequence). This CDR3 has 12 residues. DNA of the CDR3: TGTGCCAGCAGCTTGGGAGGGAATGGCTACACCTTC. This codes for CASSLGGNGYTF.

This clone is a singleton in its sample. The chain employs TRBV27 and TRBJ2-1; TRBD2 matches at 11 bases. The CDR3 is made up of 14 amino acids. Germline-derived CDR1 and CDR2 are MNHEY and SMNVEV (reference sequence). The V gene end was trimmed by 5 bases and the J gene end by 4 bases; junction bases not matched to a gene: 1. In DNA form, the CDR3 reads TGTGCCAGCAGTCTAGCGGGGGGTTACAATGAGCAGTTCTTC. Translation gives CASSLAGGYNEQFF.

The chain couples TRBV11-2 to TRBJ1-6, with D hard to call. Germline V gene lookup returns CDR1 SGHAT and CDR2 FQNNGV. CDR3 length equals 13 residues. The V and J ends lost 5 bases and 11 bases respectively, with 13 bases between them. The CDR3 bases are TGTGCCAGCAGCCCGCTACCGTCGGCACCCCTCCACTTT. This translates into CASSPLPSAPLHF.

This sequence joins TRBV6-1 and TRBJ2-7; D uncertain. Per germline, CDR1 MNHNS and CDR2 SASEGT. V was trimmed by 2 bases and J by 10 bases, leaving 18 bases between them. This CDR3 comprises 14 residues. The CDR3 loop reads CASSESGFPASQYF. In DNA form, the CDR3 reads TGTGCCAGCAGTGAATCCGGCTTTCCAGCTTCCCAGTACTTC.

The chain has TRBV18 and TRBJ1-2; D gene unclear. Trimming took 2 bases from V and 5 from J, leaving 18 bases between them. Germline CDR1 reads KGHSH; CDR2 reads LQKENI. The length of the CDR3 is 16 residues. In DNA form, the CDR3 reads TGTGCCAGCTCACCAGTAGCTGGAGGTTCATTGTATGGCTACACCTTC. This gives the protein CASSPVAGGSLYGYTF.

This clone appeared a few times. The chain has TRBV7-6 and TRBJ2-1; no reliable D call. This CDR3 has 15 residues. Trimming took 0 bases from V and 7 from J, leaving 13 bases between them. Looked up from germline, CDR1 is SGHVS and CDR2 is FNYEAQ. The CDR3 bases are TGTGCCAGCAGCTTAGCTGTGGGGTTGTGGAATGAGCAGTTCTTC. It specifies CASSLAVGLWNEQFF.

The chain is built from TRBV18 and TRBJ2-1, with TRBD1 matching over 7 bases. This CDR3 has 15 residues. Losses at the gene ends were 6 bases for V and 1 base for J; bases not matched to a gene: 6. Germline V lookup: CDR1 KGHSH, CDR2 LQKENI. Here the CDR3 DNA reads TGTGCCAGCTCTCGGACAGGCGAGTCCTACAATGAGCAGTTCTTC. The encoded protein is CASSRTGESYNEQFF.

The V gene is TRBV24-1, the J gene TRBJ1-2; D is uncertain. CDR3 size: 14 residues. Per the germline V gene, CDR1 is KGHDR and CDR2 is SFDVKD. With 9 bases removed from V and 2 bases from J, the gap between germline ends came to 15 bases. CDR3 DNA: TGTGCCACCCACGGTGGCGGTACAAACTATGGCTACACCTTC. Its translation is CATHGGGTNYGYTF.

The chain carries TRBV5-4 and TRBJ2-1, with unresolved D. V was shortened by 4 bases and J by 9 bases, with 20 bases between the two germline ends. The CDR3 is 15 residues long. Germline-derived CDR1 and CDR2 are SGHNT and YYREEE (reference sequence). CDR3 sequence: CASSTSKVASGEQFF. The CDR3, as DNA: TGTGCCAGCAGCACTTCTAAGGTTGCCTCTGGTGAGCAGTTCTTC.

This CDR3 is CAWRDRGGDQPQHF. CDR3 coding DNA: TGTGCCTGGCGGGACAGGGGGGGTGATCAGCCCCAGCATTTT. The chain employs TRBV30 and TRBJ1-5; 11 nucleotides align to TRBD1. CDR1 and CDR2 (germline): GTSNPN, SVGIG (reference sequence). The CDR3 spans 14 residues. V gave up 5 bases and J gave up 5 bases; unmatched junction bases: 5.

This chain joins TRBV25-1 and TRBJ2-3; D is unresolved. In germline, CDR1 is MGHDK, CDR2 SYGVNS. The germline V and J ends were trimmed by 7 bases and 5 bases, with 7 bases remaining between them. The CDR3 sequence is 11 residues long. The CDR3 DNA is TGTGCCAGCAAGAAAGAAGATACGCAGTATTTT. Translated, it gives CASKKEDTQYF.

The chain is built from TRBV11-2 and TRBJ1-4; 10 positions match TRBD1. Losses at the gene ends were 3 bases for V and 8 bases for J; bases not matched to a gene: 6. CDR3 length: 15 residues. Germline loops: CDR1 SGHAT, CDR2 FQNNGV. The CDR3 DNA sequence: TGTGCCAGCAGCTTGGGGACAGGGGTGAACGAAAAACTGTTTTTT. Amino acid sequence: CASSLGTGVNEKLFF.

The V gene is TRBV3-1 (or the pseudogene TRBV3-2), the J gene TRBJ1-2; D not certain. CDR3 length equals 15 residues. V was cut by 4 bases and J by 5 bases, with 17 bases left in between. CDR1 and CDR2 from the germline V gene are LGHDT and YNNKEL (reference sequence). CDR3 sequence (DNA): TGTGCCAGCAGCCGCCGGGATCCAAGACCGTATGGCTACACCTTC. Residues: CASSRRDPRPYGYTF.

The chain uses TRBV9 and TRBJ2-3; 11 bases line up with TRBD2. In germline, CDR1 is SGDLS, CDR2 YYNGEE. The CDR3 consists of 16 residues. Trimming cost V 0 bases and J 5 bases; bases outside gene matches: 5. CDR3 in amino acids: CASSVGGSGGEDTQYF. CDR3 sequence (DNA): TGTGCCAGCAGCGTAGGTGGTAGCGGGGGGGAAGATACGCAGTATTTT.

The chain is built from TRBV3-1 (or the pseudogene TRBV3-2) and TRBJ2-7; 7 nucleotides align to TRBD1. CDR1 and CDR2 (germline): LGHDT, YNNKEL (reference sequence). The CDR3 runs 16 residues. Trimming cost V 1 base and J 3 bases; bases outside gene matches: 9. This CDR3 is CASSQGRTGVIYEQYF. Here the CDR3 DNA reads TGTGCCAGCAGCCAAGGTAGGACAGGAGTAATCTACGAGCAGTACTTC.

J is TRBJ1-1 and V is TRBV2; D is ambiguous. V was clipped by 2 bases and J by 10 bases, with 11 bases between them. CDR3 size: 12 residues. Germline-derived CDR1 and CDR2 are SNHLY and FYNNEI. This chain's CDR3 is CASSESGRGAFF. The DNA of the CDR3 is TGTGCCAGCAGTGAATCTGGGCGGGGAGCTTTCTTT.

The genes are TRBV2 and TRBJ2-1; 8 nucleotides agree with TRBD1. Trimming at V came to 2 bases and at J to 9 bases, leaving 6 bases not matched to a gene. CDR1 and CDR2 (germline): SNHLY, FYNNEI. The CDR3 consists of 14 residues. CDR3 in amino acids: CASSEQGADGEQFF. CDR3 DNA: TGTGCCAGCAGTGAACAGGGGGCGGATGGTGAGCAGTTCTTC. The entire variable domain, with the rest obtained from reference TRBV2 and TRBJ2-1, is as follows: EPEVTQTPSHQVTQMGQEVILRCVPISNHLYFYWYRQILGQKVEFLVSFYNNEISEKSEIFDDQFSVERPDGSNFTLKIRSTKLEDSAMYFCASSEQGADGEQFFGPGTRLTVL.

This clone has just a few counts. The V call is TRBV7-2, the J call TRBJ2-5; TRBD2 aligns across 10 bases. Germline trimming cut 0 bases from V and 4 bases from J; bases unmatched to any gene: 8. Germline V lookup: CDR1 SGHTA, CDR2 FQGNSA. The CDR3 contains 17 residues. The CDR3 region has the DNA TGTGCCAGCAGCTTAGCGTTACTAGCGGGAACAAGAGAGACCCAGTACTTC. This sequence encodes CASSLALLAGTRETQYF.

This clone showed up just a few times. Other DNA sequences in this sample translate to the same CDR3. V gene TRBV2 combines with J gene TRBJ1-1, with D tentatively TRBD1 (5 bases). The CDR3 runs 13 residues. Germline V CDR1 and CDR2: SNHLY, FYNNEI. V lost 6 bases and J 1 base, leaving 9 bases between the germline ends. The CDR3 DNA sequence: TGTGCCAGCAGCCAGGGTGAGAACACTGAAGCTTTCTTT. Amino acid sequence: CASSQGENTEAFF.

The chain joins TRBV6-5 to TRBJ2-7; D may be TRBD1 or TRBD2 (7 bases each). Germline V gene data show CDR1 as MNHEY and CDR2 as SVGAGI. The CDR3 is 13 amino acids. Trimming stripped 5 bases from V and 7 bases from J, with 15 bases between. The CDR3 coding sequence is TGTGCCAGCAGTCTTCCCCAGGGGGGGGAGCAGTACTTC. Residues: CASSLPQGGEQYF.

The J gene is TRBJ1-3, the V gene TRBV5-1; D ambiguous. Germline CDR1 and CDR2: SGHRS and YFSETQ. The CDR3 totals 9 residues. Trimming took 6 bases from V and 7 from J, leaving 2 bases between them. The CDR3 loop is CASKNTIYF. The CDR3 DNA is TGCGCCAGCAAGAACACCATATATTTT.

The V gene is TRBV3-1 (or the pseudogene TRBV3-2), the J gene TRBJ2-7, with D perhaps given as TRBD1 or TRBD2 (5 bases each). The germline V gene encodes CDR1 LGHDT and CDR2 YNNKEL (reference sequence). This CDR3 spans 16 amino acids. The V end lost 0 bases, the J end lost 2 bases, and 14 bases lay between the germline ends. CDR3: CASSQDRGRVPYEQYF. The CDR3 DNA is TGTGCCAGCAGCCAAGATCGGGGCAGGGTTCCCTACGAGCAGTACTTC.

The V call is TRBV2, the J call TRBJ2-1; 12 bases are a match to TRBD2. This CDR3 region has 14 residues. J was trimmed by 4 bases and V by 6 bases; bases with no gene match: 1. Germline-derived CDR1 and CDR2 are SNHLY and FYNNEI. DNA for the CDR3: TGTGCCAGCAGAGGACTAGCGGGGTACAATGAGCAGTTCTTC. This sequence encodes CASRGLAGYNEQFF.

This rearrangement joins TRBV5-1 to TRBJ2-7; D uncertain. The V gene lost 2 bases and the J gene lost 0 bases, with 9 bases spanning the gap. This CDR3 has 14 residues. Germline V lookup: CDR1 SGHRS, CDR2 YFSETQ. The CDR3 region has the DNA TGCGCCAGCAGCTTAGAATCTACCTCCTACGAGCAGTACTTC. This gives the protein CASSLESTSYEQYF.

By share, this clone ranks as medium-sized. The chain employs TRBV10-3 and TRBJ2-1, with D unresolved. The V end was cut by 0 bases, the J end by 5 bases, with 11 bases between. The CDR3 sequence is 15 residues long. Germline values: CDR1 ENHRY, CDR2 SYGVKD. CDR3 DNA sequence: TGTGCCATCAGTGAGTCTGGTGGGCGTCACAATGAGCAGTTCTTC. This codes for CAISESGGRHNEQFF.

This clone was counted many times. The chain couples TRBV18 to TRBJ2-7, with TRBD2 identical over 8 bases. The CDR3 contains 15 residues. The germline V gene has CDR1 KGHSH and CDR2 LQKENI. The V gene end was trimmed by 0 bases and the J gene end by 2 bases; junction bases not matched to a gene: 3. CDR3 nucleotides: TGTGCCAGCTCACCACCGGCAGCGGGAGCCTACGAGCAGTACTTC. Translation gives CASSPPAAGAYEQYF. Together with reference TRBV18 and TRBJ2-7, the CDR3 gives the full variable domain: NAGVMQNPRHLVRRRGQEARLRCSPMKGHSHVYWYRQLPEEGLKFMVYLQKENIIDESGMPKERFSAEFPKEGPSILRIQQVVRGDSAAYFCASSPPAAGAYEQYFGPGTRLTVT.

V usage is TRBV6-1 and J usage is TRBJ2-7, with D possibly being TRBD2 (6 bases). Germline V gene sequence: CDR1 MNHNS, CDR2 SASEGT. V was clipped by 1 base and J by 8 bases, with 15 bases between them. The CDR3 sequence is 14 residues long. CDR3 residues: CASSEVGEVGKQYF. CDR3 DNA: TGTGCCAGCAGTGAAGTCGGGGAGGTTGGTAAGCAGTACTTC.

The chain recombines TRBV28 with TRBJ2-7; 8 positions match TRBD1. The CDR3 totals 16 residues. V lost 3 bases, J lost 1 base, and 8 bases stayed unmatched. The germline V gene encodes CDR1 MDHEN and CDR2 SYDVKM. The DNA for the CDR3 is TGTGCCAGCAGTTTTATTGTGTGGACAGGGTCCTACGAGCAGTACTTC. This sequence encodes CASSFIVWTGSYEQYF.

The table lists this clone with a count of one. The chain recombines TRBV29-1 with TRBJ1-2, with 7 bases fitting TRBD1. The V gene end was trimmed by 3 bases and the J gene end by 3 bases; junction bases not matched to a gene: 1. The germline V gene encodes CDR1 SQVTM and CDR2 ANQGSEA. The CDR3 consists of 12 residues. The CDR3 is CSVDQGDYGYTF. The CDR3 coding sequence is TGCAGCGTTGACCAGGGGGACTATGGCTACACCTTC.

The CDR3 nucleotides read TGTGCCATCAGCGCGGGGGGCCAAGCTTTGGATACGCAGTATTTT. The encoded protein is CAISAGGQALDTQYF. The V gene is TRBV10-3, the J gene TRBJ2-3; 8 bases line up with TRBD2. The V segment lost 6 bases and the J segment 6 bases; nucleotides outside the gene matches: 11. The CDR3 contains 15 residues. Germline CDR1 reads ENHRY; CDR2 reads SYGVKD.